This T cell receptor beta chain comes out of a study of beta chain features in type 1 diabetes. Whole-study context: Age, gender and cell yields were alike across patients and healthy donors. The examined sorted cells totaled approximately 100 million across samples.

Each donor gave one heparinised blood draw averaging around 120 mL. Purities over 98% were achieved in all sorted populations. This clone was counted between two and nine times. The authors reverse transcribed all of the isolated RNA, so sequencing captured expressed TCRB transcripts. The repertoire was sequenced with immunoSEQ multiplex PCR; TCRdb's copy has only in-frame clones and lacks some. The table records more than 350,000 clones, roughly 11% of them present only once. The J segment lost 9 bases and the V segment lost 3 bases, leaving 5 bases of the junction unmatched. Germline values: CDR1 SGHTA, CDR2 FQGNSA. CDR3 length equals 13 residues.

The TCR sequence derives from a young woman in good health. The chain is built from TRBV7-2 and TRBJ2-5; 9 bases align to TRBD1. The sequenced sample was naive CD4+ T cells from blood. This chain's CDR3 is CASSFGTGLSQYF. The CDR3 bases are TGTGCCAGCAGCTTCGGGACAGGGTTGTCCCAGTACTTC.